Presented here are 5 T cell receptor beta chains from one specimen sequenced in a study of early T cells in non-severe SARS-CoV-2 infection. A single record per CDR3 protein comes from TCRdb applying MiXCR to the 5' RACE reads. In the table there are tens of thousands of distinct CDR3 sequences, 8% to 13% of which are singletons. Sequencing was carried out using whole blood. The receptors stem from an adult who was a healthcare worker with PCR-confirmed SARS-CoV-2 infection or an uninfected control (not recorded which).

This clonotype has at least ten counts. The CDR3 DNA sequence: TGTGCCAGCAGATCAACTGACACCGGGGAGCTGTTTTTT. Its translation is CASRSTDTGELFF. The rearrangement uses TRBV12-3 or TRBV12-4 and TRBJ2-2, with no clear D. The CDR3 runs to 13 residues. Trimming pared 6 bases from V and 3 bases from J, leaving 8 bases between.

This chain links TRBV5-6 with TRBJ2-6, with D possibly TRBD2 on 5 matching bases. The V end was cut by 9 bases, the J end by 2 bases, with 15 bases between. CDR1 and CDR2 from the germline V gene are SGHDT and YYEEEE. The CDR3 totals 15 residues. The CDR3 protein is CATRNGIAGANVLTF. The CDR3 DNA reads as TGTGCCACCCGGAACGGGATTGCTGGGGCCAACGTCCTGACTTTC.

In this sample, this clonotype turned up many times. This rearrangement joins TRBV12-5 to TRBJ1-2; D perhaps matches TRBD1 (5 bases). This CDR3 is 13 amino acids long. V was trimmed by 6 bases and J by 4 bases, leaving 12 bases between them. Germline CDR1 reads LGHNT; CDR2 reads FRNRAP. CDR3 region: CASGDPTAYGYTF. DNA of the CDR3: TGTGCTAGTGGAGATCCGACAGCCTATGGCTACACCTTC.

This clonotype came up a few times. The chain carries TRBV10-3 and TRBJ1-6; D call uncertain. CDR3 size: 13 residues. CDR1 is ENHRY and CDR2 is SYGVKD in the germline V gene. V lost 2 bases and J lost 8, with 7 bases in between. The CDR3 is CAISEDRDSPLHF. DNA of the CDR3: TGTGCCATCAGTGAGGACCGAGATTCACCCCTCCACTTT.

This clonotype has a handful of counts. The chain combines TRBV24-1 with TRBJ2-3, with 8 bases matching TRBD2. This CDR3 contains 15 residues. Germline trimming cut 4 bases from V and 5 bases from J; bases unmatched to any gene: 7. Germline CDR1 reads KGHDR; CDR2 reads SFDVKD. The chain's CDR3 is CATSDGGGPLDTQYF. DNA of the CDR3: TGTGCCACCAGTGACGGCGGGGGGCCACTAGATACGCAGTATTTT.